The rows below give T cell receptor beta chains drawn from one sample of a study of control samples from healthy donors and cancer patients. Using immunoSEQ multiplex PCR, the repertoire was profiled, and TCRdb retains in-frame clones only, with some absent. The data contain around 94,000 clones, around nine tenths of them singletons. The sample consisted of blood. The receptors derive from a woman aged 18-29 years in good health. Each CDR3 is given with its conserved first and last residue. A D gene is named only where the DNA matches it firmly. Clone sizes are given selectively: once, few, many, or a class where the clone is expanded.

clone_size,v_call,j_call,d_call,cdr3_nt,cdr3_aa
few,TRBV6-5,TRBJ2-7,NA,TGTGCCAGCAGTTACGAGGGACACGGGTTCTTC,CASSYEGHGFF
NA,TRBV5-4,TRBJ1-1,NA,TGTGCCAGCAGCTTGGGGACGGCACCTGAAGCTTTCTTT,CASSLGTAPEAFF
NA,TRBV7-6,TRBJ1-1,NA,TGTGCCAGCAGCTTAGAACAGCACACTGAAGCTTTCTTT,CASSLEQHTEAFF
NA,TRBV2,TRBJ2-2,NA,TGTGCCAGCAGTGAACAACTAGCAACCGCGAACACCGGGGAGCTGTTTTTT,CASSEQLATANTGELFF
NA,TRBV18,TRBJ2-5,NA,TGTGCCAGCTCCCCAAGGGGAGAGACCCAGTACTTC,CASSPRGETQYF
NA,TRBV5-1,TRBJ1-3,NA,TGCGCCAGCAGCTTCCAGAATTTGGACACCATATATTTT,CASSFQNLDTIYF
NA,TRBV25-1,TRBJ1-3,NA,TGTGCCAGCAGTGAGGCGGCAACTGCGGGAAACACCATATATTTT,CASSEAATAGNTIYF
NA,TRBV7-2,TRBJ1-6,NA,TGTGCCAGCAGCTTATCCAATTCACCCCTCCACTTT,CASSLSNSPLHF
NA,TRBV11-2,TRBJ1-2,TRBD1,TGTGCCAGCAGCTTAAAACAGGGGGCGAGCAATGGCTACACCTTC,CASSLKQGASNGYTF
NA,TRBV7-2,TRBJ1-2,TRBD1,TGTGCCAGCAGCCCGAGGACAGGCCGACTCACTGGCTACACCTTC,CASSPRTGRLTGYTF
few,TRBV19,TRBJ1-5,NA,TGTGCCAGTAGTATCAGTCCGGATCAGCCCCAGCATTTT,CASSISPDQPQHF
NA,TRBV7-9,TRBJ1-2,TRBD1,TGTGCCAGCAGCCGAGGGACAGCATCCTATGGCTACACCTTC,CASSRGTASYGYTF
NA,TRBV9,TRBJ1-6,NA,TGTGCCAGCAGCGATGGGGGTTCGCCCAATTCACCCCTCCACTTT,CASSDGGSPNSPLHF
NA,TRBV6-1,TRBJ1-6,TRBD1,TGTGCCAGCAGTGAACAAATCGGGACAGGTGGTTCACCCCTCCACTTT,CASSEQIGTGGSPLHF
NA,TRBV6-5,TRBJ2-2,TRBD1,TGTGCCAGCAACAGGGGGCAGGACGGGGAGCTGTTTTTT,CASNRGQDGELFF
NA,TRBV19,TRBJ1-1,TRBD1,TGTGCCAGTAGTATAGATCGGACAGGCATGAACACTGAAGCTTTCTTT,CASSIDRTGMNTEAFF
NA,TRBV5-1,TRBJ1-4,NA,TGCGCCAGCAGCTTGATGGGGGCGACAGATGAAAAACTGTTTTTT,CASSLMGATDEKLFF
NA,TRBV7-9,TRBJ1-1,NA,TGTGCCAGCAACCTCAAGGCCTTAATGAACACTGAAGCTTTCTTT,CASNLKALMNTEAFF
NA,TRBV7-2,TRBJ1-1,NA,TGTGCCAGCAGCAAGGTGGCGGGGGACACTGAAGCTTTCTTT,CASSKVAGDTEAFF
NA,TRBV11-2,TRBJ2-5,TRBD1,TGTGCCAGCAGCTTATCTGCGGGACAGGGGGAGACCCAGTACTTC,CASSLSAGQGETQYF
NA,TRBV19,TRBJ1-5,NA,TGTGCCAGTAGTATGTTTGCAGGAAACAACAATCAGCCCCAGCATTTT,CASSMFAGNNNQPQHF
NA,TRBV6-5,TRBJ2-5,TRBD1,TGTGCCAGCAGGACAGGGCGTCCAGAGACCCAGTACTTC,CASRTGRPETQYF
NA,TRBV7-9,TRBJ1-2,NA,TGTGCCAGCAGTTACCGGGACGGATCTAACTATGGCTACACCTTC,CASSYRDGSNYGYTF
NA,TRBV7-2,TRBJ2-1,TRBD1,TGTGCCAGCAGCTTATCAGGGGGCCCACACAATGAGCAGTTCTTC,CASSLSGGPHNEQFF